These 19 T cell receptor beta chains were sequenced from one sample in a study of T cell responses to AZD1222 COVID-19 vaccine. Clones were read by immunoSEQ multiplex PCR, and TCRdb kept only the in-frame ones, dropping some. The table lists about 150,000 clones, roughly nine tenths of them singletons. The specimen was peripheral blood, collected 28 days after the second AZD1222 dose. These receptors came from an adult who received the AZD1222 COVID-19 vaccine.

The chain employs TRBV6-5 and TRBJ2-7, with 7 nucleotides matching TRBD1. Germline V CDR1 and CDR2: MNHEY, SVGAGI. Trimming removed 2 bases from V and 0 bases from J; junction bases left unmatched: 7. This CDR3 region has 16 residues. CDR3 bases: TGTGCCAGCAGTTACGAGGGACAGTCCCCCTCCTACGAGCAGTACTTC. It specifies CASSYEGQSPSYEQYF.

The chain is built from TRBV14 and TRBJ1-1, with 12 nucleotides matching TRBD1. The CDR3 is 16 amino acids. The germline CDR1 and CDR2 sequences are SGHDN and FVKESK. The V segment lost 1 base and the J segment 2 bases; nucleotides outside the gene matches: 2. In DNA, the CDR3 is TGTGCCAGCAGCCAAGGGGGACAGGGGGCCAACACTGAAGCTTTCTTT. Translated, it gives CASSQGGQGANTEAFF.

This chain joins TRBV24-1 and TRBJ2-7; TRBD2 aligns across 10 bases. V shed 10 bases, J shed 0 bases, and the junction held 2 bases outside the gene matches. Germline values: CDR1 KGHDR, CDR2 SFDVKD. The CDR3 totals 13 residues. The CDR3 DNA reads as TGTGCCACTTCTAGCGGGAGCTCCTACGAGCAGTACTTC. Translated, it gives CATSSGSSYEQYF.

In its sample, this clone was seen once. This chain connects TRBV6-6 to TRBJ1-3; no reliable D call. V was trimmed by 2 bases and J by 0 bases, leaving 8 bases between them. The CDR3 contains 15 residues. From germline, CDR1 is MNHNY and CDR2 SVGAGI (reference sequence). The CDR3 bases are TGTGCCAGCAGTTACCCCCGGGCCTCTGGAAACACCATATATTTT. It codes for CASSYPRASGNTIYF.

In this sample, this clone turned up once. The V gene is TRBV2, the J gene TRBJ1-1; D unresolved. Germline CDR1 and CDR2: SNHLY and FYNNEI. V shed 6 bases and J shed 1 base, with 9 bases lying between them. The CDR3 covers 13 residues. The CDR3 sequence is CASSGRENTEAFF. CDR3 coding DNA: TGTGCCAGCAGCGGAAGGGAGAACACTGAAGCTTTCTTT. Together with reference TRBV2 and TRBJ1-1, the CDR3 gives the full variable domain: EPEVTQTPSHQVTQMGQEVILRCVPISNHLYFYWYRQILGQKVEFLVSFYNNEISEKSEIFDDQFSVERPDGSNFTLKIRSTKLEDSAMYFCASSGRENTEAFFGQGTRLTVV.

A remark on this clone: In the same sample, other DNA sequences code for this CDR3. The CDR3 nucleotides read TGTGCCAGCAGCCCAGACAGGGGGCGATATGGCTACACCTTC. It encodes CASSPDRGRYGYTF. V and J are TRBV7-2 and TRBJ1-2; TRBD1 agrees at 10 bases. Trimming at V came to 5 bases and at J to 5 bases, leaving 5 bases not matched to a gene. The CDR3 contains 14 residues. Per the germline V gene, CDR1 is SGHTA and CDR2 is FQGNSA.

The chain is built from TRBV15 and TRBJ2-1, with a weak D call TRBD1 (7 bases). The CDR3 runs 17 residues. V dropped 1 base and J dropped 0 bases, with 13 bases sitting between them. Germline V gene sequence: CDR1 LNHNV, CDR2 YYDKDF (reference sequence). Here the CDR3 reads CATSRGGGGASYNEQFF. The CDR3 DNA is TGTGCCACCAGCAGAGGAGGAGGGGGCGCCTCCTACAATGAGCAGTTCTTC.

The gene calls are TRBV5-1 and TRBJ1-1; D may be TRBD1 (5 bases). The V and J ends lost 1 base and 4 bases respectively, with 11 bases between them. The CDR3 has 14 residues. Germline V gene lookup returns CDR1 SGHRS and CDR2 YFSETQ. CDR3: CASSLQGTSTEAFF. The DNA for the CDR3 is TGCGCCAGCAGCTTGCAGGGAACGAGCACTGAAGCTTTCTTT.

This chain links TRBV4-2 with TRBJ1-2; D perhaps matches TRBD1 (5 bases). Germline V gives CDR1 LGHNA, CDR2 YNFKEQ. The CDR3 is 16 residues long. Trimming shortened V by 4 bases and J by 0 bases, and 15 bases separated the two germline ends. The CDR3 nucleotides read TGTGCCAGCAGCCCGGGTAGCAGGGACCCTAACTATGGCTACACCTTC. Its translation: CASSPGSRDPNYGYTF.

The genes are TRBV7-3 and TRBJ2-7; TRBD1 aligns across 7 bases. Germline values: CDR1 SGHTA, CDR2 FQGTGA. V shed 2 bases and J 0 bases; nucleotides not matched to a gene: 13. CDR3 size: 18 residues. DNA of the CDR3: TGTGCCAGCAGCTTACGCGGTCCCGCCGGGACAGCCTCCTACGAGCAGTACTTC. Its protein product is CASSLRGPAGTASYEQYF.

V and J are TRBV13 and TRBJ1-5, with 9 bases that match TRBD1. The CDR3 runs to 15 residues. With 4 bases clipped from V and 5 bases from J, the junction kept 6 bases outside the gene matches. Germline CDR1 reads PRHDT; CDR2 reads FYEKMQ (reference sequence). The CDR3 sequence: CASSSPGQGDQPQHF. CDR3 coding DNA: TGTGCCAGCAGCTCACCGGGACAGGGTGATCAGCCCCAGCATTTT. Variable domain in full (rest from reference TRBV13 and TRBJ1-5): AAGVIQSPRHLIKEKRETATLKCYPIPRHDTVYWYQQGPGQDPQFLISFYEKMQSDKGSIPDRFSAQQFSDYHSELNMSSLELGDSALYFCASSSPGQGDQPQHFGDGTRLSIL.

The rearrangement links TRBV20-1 to TRBJ1-6; D is unresolved. Looked up from germline, CDR1 is DFQATT and CDR2 is SNEGSKA (reference sequence). The CDR3 is 9 amino acids. CDR3 in DNA: TGCGGCCCCGGGTCACCCCTCCACTTT. Translating it yields CGPGSPLHF.

The chain employs TRBV13 and TRBJ2-1; 8 bases fit TRBD2. The germline gives CDR1 PRHDT, CDR2 FYEKMQ (reference sequence). The CDR3 length is 16 residues. V dropped 4 bases and J dropped 2; count of bases not matched to a gene: 7. The CDR3 loop reads CASSSPPGGAYNEQFF. The CDR3, as DNA: TGTGCCAGCAGCTCCCCCCCGGGGGGGGCCTACAATGAGCAGTTCTTC.

Only a few counts were recorded for this clone. This rearrangement joins TRBV5-1 to TRBJ2-5; D gene uncertain. V lost 4 bases to trimming and J lost 1 base, with 2 bases between them. Germline V CDR1 and CDR2: SGHRS, YFSETQ. This CDR3 comprises 11 residues. CDR3 sequence reads: CASSAQETQYF. The CDR3 bases are TGCGCCAGCAGCGCCCAAGAGACCCAGTACTTC.

This clone appeared a single time. The chain couples TRBV18 to TRBJ2-5; no clear D gene. Germline lookup yields CDR1 KGHSH and CDR2 LQKENI. The length of the CDR3 is 13 residues. Trimming pared 2 bases from V and 3 bases from J, leaving 7 bases between. The CDR3 protein is CASSPSVEETQYF. The CDR3 DNA follows: TGTGCCAGCTCACCATCGGTCGAAGAGACCCAGTACTTC.

The genes are TRBV29-1 and TRBJ1-5; D is uncertain. The CDR3 is made up of 12 amino acids. Trimming removed 0 bases from V and 7 bases from J, with 7 bases in between. Looked up from germline, CDR1 is SQVTM and CDR2 is ANQGSEA. DNA of the CDR3: TGCAGCGTTGAAGAGATGGGGCAGCCCCAGCATTTT. Amino acid sequence: CSVEEMGQPQHF.

V gene TRBV12-3 or TRBV12-4 combines with J gene TRBJ2-5; the D is unclear. Between the trimmed V and J ends, which lost 3 bases and 2 bases, there was a span of 4 bases. The CDR3 totals 12 residues. CDR3: CASSFGQETQYF. CDR3 coding DNA: TGTGCCAGCAGTTTCGGACAAGAGACCCAGTACTTC.

The DNA for the CDR3 is TGTGCCAGCACTTTTTCAGGGGGCGAGGAGACCCAGTACTTC. It codes for CASTFSGGEETQYF. The rearrangement uses TRBV2 and TRBJ2-5; 8 bases line up with TRBD1. There are 14 residues in the CDR3. Per germline, CDR1 SNHLY and CDR2 FYNNEI. J lost 5 bases, V lost 7 bases, and 9 bases had no gene match.

The J gene is TRBJ2-1, the V gene TRBV25-1; 15 bases map to TRBD2. CDR1 is MGHDK and CDR2 is SYGVNS in the germline V gene. V shed 6 bases, J shed 10 bases, and the junction held 7 bases outside the gene matches. The CDR3 spans 15 residues. The CDR3 spells CASSQIGLAGGEQFF. The DNA for the CDR3 is TGTGCCAGCAGCCAAATCGGACTAGCGGGAGGGGAGCAGTTCTTC.